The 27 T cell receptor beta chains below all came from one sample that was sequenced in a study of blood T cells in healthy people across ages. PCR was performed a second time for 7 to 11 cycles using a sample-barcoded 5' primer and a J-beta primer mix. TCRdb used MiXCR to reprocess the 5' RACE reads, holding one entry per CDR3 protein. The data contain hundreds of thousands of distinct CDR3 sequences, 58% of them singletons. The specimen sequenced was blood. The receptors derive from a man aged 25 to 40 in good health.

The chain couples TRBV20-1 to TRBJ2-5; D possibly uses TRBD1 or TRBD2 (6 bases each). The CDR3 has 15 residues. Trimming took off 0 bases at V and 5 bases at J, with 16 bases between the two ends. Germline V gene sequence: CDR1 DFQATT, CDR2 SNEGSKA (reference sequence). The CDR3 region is CSARDGDRRGETQYF. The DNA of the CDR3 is TGCAGTGCTAGAGATGGTGACAGGAGGGGGGAGACCCAGTACTTC.

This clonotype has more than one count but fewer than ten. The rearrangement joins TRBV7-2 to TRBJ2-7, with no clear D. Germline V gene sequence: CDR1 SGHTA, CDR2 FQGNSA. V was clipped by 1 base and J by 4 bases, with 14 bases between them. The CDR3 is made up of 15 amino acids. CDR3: CASSLVRRERYEQYF. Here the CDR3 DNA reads TGTGCCAGCAGCTTAGTTCGGAGAGAGCGTTACGAGCAGTACTTC. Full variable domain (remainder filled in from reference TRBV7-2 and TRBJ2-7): GAGVSQSPSNKVTEKGKDVELRCDPISGHTALYWYRQSLGQGLEFLIYFQGNSAPDKSGLPSDRFSAERTGGSVSTLTIQRTQQEDSAVYLCASSLVRRERYEQYFGPGTRLTVT.

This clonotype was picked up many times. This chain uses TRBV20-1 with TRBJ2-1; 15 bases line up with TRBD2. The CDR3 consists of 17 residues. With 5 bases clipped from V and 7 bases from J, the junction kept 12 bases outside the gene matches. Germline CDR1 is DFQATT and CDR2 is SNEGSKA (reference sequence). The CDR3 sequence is CSAEGLAGGAPGNEQFF. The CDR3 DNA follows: TGCAGTGCTGAGGGACTAGCGGGAGGCGCGCCCGGGAATGAGCAGTTCTTC.

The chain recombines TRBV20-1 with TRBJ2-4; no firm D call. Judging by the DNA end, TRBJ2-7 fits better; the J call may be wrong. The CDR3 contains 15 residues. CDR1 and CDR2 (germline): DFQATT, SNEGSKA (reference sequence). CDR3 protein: CSARGPRNPVNEQYF. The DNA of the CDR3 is TGCAGTGCTAGAGGTCCCCGGAACCCCGTCAACGAGCAGTACTTC.

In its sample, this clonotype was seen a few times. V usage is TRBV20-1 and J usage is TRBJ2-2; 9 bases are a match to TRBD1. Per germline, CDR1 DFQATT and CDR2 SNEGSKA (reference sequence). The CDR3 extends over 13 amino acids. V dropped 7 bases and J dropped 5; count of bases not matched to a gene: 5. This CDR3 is CSVGTGYTGELFF. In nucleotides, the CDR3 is TGCAGTGTCGGGACAGGGTATACCGGGGAGCTGTTTTTT.

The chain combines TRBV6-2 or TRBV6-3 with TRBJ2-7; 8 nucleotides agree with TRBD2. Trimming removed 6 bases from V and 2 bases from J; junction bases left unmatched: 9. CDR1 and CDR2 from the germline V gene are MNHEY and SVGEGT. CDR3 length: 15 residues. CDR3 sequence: CASSYPLAGTYEQYF. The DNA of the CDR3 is TGTGCCAGCAGCTACCCCCTAGCGGGTACCTACGAGCAGTACTTC.

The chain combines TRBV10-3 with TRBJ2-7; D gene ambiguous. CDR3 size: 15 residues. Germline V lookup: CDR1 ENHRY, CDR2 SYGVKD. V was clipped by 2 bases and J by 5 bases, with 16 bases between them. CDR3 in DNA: TGTGCCATCAGTGAGCCCGCGACCCCGAAGAACGAGCAGTACTTC. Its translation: CAISEPATPKNEQYF.

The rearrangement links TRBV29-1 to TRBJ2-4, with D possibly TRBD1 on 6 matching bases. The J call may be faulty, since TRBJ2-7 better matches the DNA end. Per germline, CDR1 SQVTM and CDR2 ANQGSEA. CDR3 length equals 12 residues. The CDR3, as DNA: TGCAGCGTTGAAGGACAGGAGTACGAGCAGTACTTC. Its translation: CSVEGQEYEQYF.

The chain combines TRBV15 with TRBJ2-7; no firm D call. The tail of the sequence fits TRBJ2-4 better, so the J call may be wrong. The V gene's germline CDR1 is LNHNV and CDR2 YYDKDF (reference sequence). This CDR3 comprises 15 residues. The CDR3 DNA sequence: TGTGCCACCAGCAGGGGGTTTGGGGCCAAAAACATTCAGTACTTC. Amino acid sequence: CATSRGFGAKNIQYF.

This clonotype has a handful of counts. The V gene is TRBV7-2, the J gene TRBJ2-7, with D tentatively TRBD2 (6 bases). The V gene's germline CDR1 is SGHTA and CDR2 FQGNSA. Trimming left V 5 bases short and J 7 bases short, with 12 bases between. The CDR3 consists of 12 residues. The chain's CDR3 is CASSPGAREQYF. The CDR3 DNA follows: TGTGCCAGCAGCCCGGGAGCGAGGGAGCAGTACTTC.

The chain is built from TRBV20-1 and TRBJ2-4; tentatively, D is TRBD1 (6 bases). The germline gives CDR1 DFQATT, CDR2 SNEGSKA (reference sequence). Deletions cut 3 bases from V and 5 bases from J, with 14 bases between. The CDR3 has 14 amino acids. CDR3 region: CSASPQRQENIQYF. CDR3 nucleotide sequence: TGCAGTGCTAGCCCCCAGCGACAGGAAAACATTCAGTACTTC.

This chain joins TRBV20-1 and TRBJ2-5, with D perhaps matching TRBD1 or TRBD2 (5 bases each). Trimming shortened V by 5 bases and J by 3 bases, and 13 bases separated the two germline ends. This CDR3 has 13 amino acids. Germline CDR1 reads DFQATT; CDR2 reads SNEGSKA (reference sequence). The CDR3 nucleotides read TGCAGTGCTGGTGGGGCGGGTAAAGAGACCCAGTACTTC. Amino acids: CSAGGAGKETQYF.

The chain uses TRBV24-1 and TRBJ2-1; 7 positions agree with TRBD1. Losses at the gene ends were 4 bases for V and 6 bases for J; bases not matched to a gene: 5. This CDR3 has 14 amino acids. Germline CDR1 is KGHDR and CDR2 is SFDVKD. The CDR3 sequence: CATSERGLSNEQFF. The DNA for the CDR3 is TGTGCCACCAGTGAAAGGGGGCTAAGCAATGAGCAGTTCTTC.

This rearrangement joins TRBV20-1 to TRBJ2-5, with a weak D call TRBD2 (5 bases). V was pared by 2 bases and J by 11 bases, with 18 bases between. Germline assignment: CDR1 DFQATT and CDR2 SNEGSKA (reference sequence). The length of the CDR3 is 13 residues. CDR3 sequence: CSARSPLDSEQYF. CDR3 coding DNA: TGCAGTGCTAGATCCCCCTTGGACTCGGAGCAGTACTTC.

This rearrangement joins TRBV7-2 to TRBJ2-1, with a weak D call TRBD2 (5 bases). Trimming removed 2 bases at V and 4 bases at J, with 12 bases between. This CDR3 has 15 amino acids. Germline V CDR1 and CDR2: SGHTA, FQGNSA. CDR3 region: CASSLRPSRYNEQFF. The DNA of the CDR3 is TGTGCCAGCAGCTTACGGCCTAGCAGATACAATGAGCAGTTCTTC.

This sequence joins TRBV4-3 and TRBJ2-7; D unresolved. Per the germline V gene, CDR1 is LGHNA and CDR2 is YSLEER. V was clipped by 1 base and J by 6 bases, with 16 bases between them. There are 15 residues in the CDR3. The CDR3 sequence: CASSQAAVGIGEQYF. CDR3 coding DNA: TGCGCCAGCAGCCAAGCGGCGGTGGGGATTGGCGAGCAGTACTTC.

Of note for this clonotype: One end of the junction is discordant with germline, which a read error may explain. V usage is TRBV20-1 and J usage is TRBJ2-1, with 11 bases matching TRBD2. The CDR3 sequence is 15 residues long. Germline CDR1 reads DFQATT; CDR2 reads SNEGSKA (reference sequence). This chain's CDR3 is CSTRPPSGRINEQFF. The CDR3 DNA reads TGCAGTACTAGACCACCTAGCGGGAGGATCAATGAGCAGTTCTTC.

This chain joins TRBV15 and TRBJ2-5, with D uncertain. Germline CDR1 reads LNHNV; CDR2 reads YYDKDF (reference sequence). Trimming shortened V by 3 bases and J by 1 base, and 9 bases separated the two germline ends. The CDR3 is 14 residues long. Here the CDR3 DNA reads TGTGCCACCAGCAGCTTTAGGATCCAAGAGACCCAGTACTTC. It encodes CATSSFRIQETQYF.

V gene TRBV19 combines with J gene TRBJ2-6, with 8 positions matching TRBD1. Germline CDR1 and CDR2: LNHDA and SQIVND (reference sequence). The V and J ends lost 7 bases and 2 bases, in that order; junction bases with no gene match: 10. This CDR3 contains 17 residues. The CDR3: CASTDAGGATGANVLTF. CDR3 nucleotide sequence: TGTGCCAGTACAGACGCAGGGGGCGCAACTGGGGCCAACGTCCTGACTTTC.

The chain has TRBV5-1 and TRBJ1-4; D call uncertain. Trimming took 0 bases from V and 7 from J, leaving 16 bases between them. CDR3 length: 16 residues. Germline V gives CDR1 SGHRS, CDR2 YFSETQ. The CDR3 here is CASSLGDGFGGEKLFF. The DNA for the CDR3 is TGCGCCAGCAGCTTGGGTGACGGCTTTGGCGGTGAAAAACTGTTTTTT.

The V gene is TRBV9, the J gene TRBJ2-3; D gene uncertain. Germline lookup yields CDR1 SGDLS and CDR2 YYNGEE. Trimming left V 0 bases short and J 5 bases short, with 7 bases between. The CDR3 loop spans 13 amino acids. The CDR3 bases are TGTGCCAGCAGCGTAGACCGCCTAGATACGCAGTATTTT. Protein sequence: CASSVDRLDTQYF.

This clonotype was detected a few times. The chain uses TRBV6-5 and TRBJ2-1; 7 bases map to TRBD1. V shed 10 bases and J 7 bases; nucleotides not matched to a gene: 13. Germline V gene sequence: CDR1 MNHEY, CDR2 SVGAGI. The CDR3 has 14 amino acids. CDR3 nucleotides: TGTGCCACCAAGGCTGGGATACAGGGGAATGAGCAGTTCTTC. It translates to CATKAGIQGNEQFF.

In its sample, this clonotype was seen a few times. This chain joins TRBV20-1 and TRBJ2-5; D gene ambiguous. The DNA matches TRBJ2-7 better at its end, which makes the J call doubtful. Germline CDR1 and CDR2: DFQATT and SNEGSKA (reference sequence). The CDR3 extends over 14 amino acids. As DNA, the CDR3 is TGCAGTGCTAGTCAAAGGGCCGGTGAGCACGAGCAGTACTTC. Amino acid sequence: CSASQRAGEHEQYF.

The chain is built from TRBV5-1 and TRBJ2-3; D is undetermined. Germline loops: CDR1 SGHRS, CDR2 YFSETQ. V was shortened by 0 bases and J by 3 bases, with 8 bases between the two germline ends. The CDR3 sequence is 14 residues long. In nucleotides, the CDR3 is TGCGCCAGCAGCTTGGAACAGTTAACAGATACGCAGTATTTT. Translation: CASSLEQLTDTQYF. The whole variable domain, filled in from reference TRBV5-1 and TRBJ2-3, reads KAGVTQTPRYLIKTRGQQVTLSCSPISGHRSVSWYQQTPGQGLQFLFEYFSETQRNKGNFPGRFSGRQFSNSRSEMNVSTLELGDSALYLCASSLEQLTDTQYFGPGTRLTVL.

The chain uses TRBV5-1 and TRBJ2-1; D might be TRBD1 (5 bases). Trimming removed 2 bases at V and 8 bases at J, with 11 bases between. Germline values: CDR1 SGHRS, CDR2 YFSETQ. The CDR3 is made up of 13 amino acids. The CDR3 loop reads CASSLDSIDEQFF. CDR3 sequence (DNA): TGCGCCAGCAGCTTAGACAGTATCGATGAGCAGTTCTTC.

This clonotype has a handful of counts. CDR3 sequence reads: CASSSSLAGGSGETQYF. CDR3 DNA: TGTGCCAGCAGCTCCTCACTAGCGGGTGGCTCAGGAGAGACCCAGTACTTC. This sequence joins TRBV13 and TRBJ2-5; 9 bases match TRBD2. The junction had 13 bases not matched to a gene; V was cut back by 4 bases and J by 4 bases. The CDR3 has 17 amino acids. The germline gives CDR1 PRHDT, CDR2 FYEKMQ (reference sequence).

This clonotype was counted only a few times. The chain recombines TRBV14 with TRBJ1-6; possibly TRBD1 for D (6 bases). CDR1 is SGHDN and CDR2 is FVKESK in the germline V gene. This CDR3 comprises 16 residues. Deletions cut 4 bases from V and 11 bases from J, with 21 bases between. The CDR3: CASSPLTYRQEAPLHF. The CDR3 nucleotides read TGTGCCAGCAGCCCACTAACCTACAGACAGGAGGCACCCCTCCACTTT. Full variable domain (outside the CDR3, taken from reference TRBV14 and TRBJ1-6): EAGVTQFPSHSVIEKGQTVTLRCDPISGHDNLYWYRRVMGKEIKFLLHFVKESKQDESGMPNNRFLAERTGGTYSTLKVQPAELEDSGVYFCASSPLTYRQEAPLHFGNGTRLTVT.